The 26 T cell receptor beta chains given below trace back to one sample, sequenced in a study of siplizumab effects on memory and regulatory T cells. Method: immunoSEQ multiplex PCR; TCRdb's copy keeps in-frame clones and lacks some. Here the sample spans around 100,000 clones, about 90% being singletons. Sequencing was done on a sample of Tregs sorted from blood. All receptors come from a human donor in good health.

The V and J genes are TRBV15 and TRBJ2-3; no definite D call. This CDR3 contains 15 residues. Germline loops: CDR1 LNHNV, CDR2 YYDKDF (reference sequence). V shed 5 bases and J shed 4 bases, with 16 bases lying between them. Written as DNA, the CDR3 is TGTGCCACCAGCCGCGACCTATTTAGTGCAGATACGCAGTATTTT. Protein sequence: CATSRDLFSADTQYF.

The chain carries TRBV30 and TRBJ2-1, with TRBD1 matching over 8 bases. CDR3 length: 11 residues. Germline trimming cut 7 bases from V and 13 bases from J; bases unmatched to any gene: 9. Germline CDR1 is GTSNPN and CDR2 is SVGIG (reference sequence). CDR3: CALGTGQSQFF. Here the CDR3 DNA reads TGTGCCTTGGGGACAGGACAGTCTCAGTTCTTC.

For the CDR3, the DNA is TGTGCCAGCAGCGGCCAGGGACTAGCGGGTAATGAGCAGTTCTTC. It translates to CASSGQGLAGNEQFF. This rearrangement joins TRBV7-2 to TRBJ2-1; 12 nucleotides align to TRBD2. From germline, CDR1 is SGHTA and CDR2 FQGNSA. The CDR3 is 15 amino acids. V trimming: 5 bases; J trimming: 7 bases; junction bases outside the gene matches: 6.

The chain links TRBV15 to TRBJ1-1; D is ambiguous. The CDR3 consists of 14 residues. Trimming removed 1 base at V and 0 bases at J, with 6 bases between. Germline CDR1 LNHNV, CDR2 YYDKDF (reference sequence). The CDR3 bases are TGTGCCACCAGCAGAGGCCGGTTGAACACTGAAGCTTTCTTT. Encoded protein: CATSRGRLNTEAFF.

Concerning this clone itself: This same CDR3 is encoded by further DNA sequences in the sample. The CDR3 DNA reads as TGTGCCAGCTCAAGAGGGGAGACCCAGTACTTC. It specifies CASSRGETQYF. This rearrangement joins TRBV18 to TRBJ2-5, with TRBD2 as a possible D gene (5 bases). V was trimmed by 5 bases and J by 5 bases, leaving 6 bases between them. This CDR3 comprises 11 residues. Germline V CDR1 and CDR2: KGHSH, LQKENI.

The V call is TRBV5-1, the J call TRBJ2-1, with D perhaps matching TRBD1 or TRBD2 (5 bases each). CDR1 is SGHRS, CDR2 YFSETQ, per germline. The CDR3 length is 17 residues. V lost 3 bases and J 12 bases, leaving 28 bases between the germline ends. CDR3 in amino acids: CASSSGLIASPFSGQFF. In nucleotides, the CDR3 is TGCGCCAGCAGCTCGGGGCTTATTGCCTCCCCGTTTAGTGGGCAGTTCTTC.

The J gene is TRBJ2-3, the V gene TRBV19, with unresolved D. Germline V lookup: CDR1 LNHDA, CDR2 SQIVND (reference sequence). The length of the CDR3 is 15 residues. The V end lost 0 bases, the J end lost 5 bases, and 12 bases lay between the germline ends. CDR3 loop: CASSIEFAARDTQYF. In nucleotides, the CDR3 is TGTGCCAGTAGTATAGAGTTCGCAGCGCGAGATACGCAGTATTTT.

Here the CDR3 reads CASSYSYYQGDGYTF. CDR3 nucleotide sequence: TGTGCCAGCAGTTACTCGTATTACCAGGGAGATGGCTACACCTTC. V and J are TRBV6-5 and TRBJ1-2, with D perhaps TRBD1 (5 bases). The germline V and J ends were trimmed by 0 bases and 6 bases, with 14 bases remaining between them. This CDR3 is built from 15 residues. Germline CDR1 and CDR2: MNHEY and SVGAGI.

This chain connects TRBV5-4 to TRBJ2-2, with a weak D call TRBD1 (5 bases). CDR1 is SGHNT, CDR2 YYREEE, per germline (reference sequence). This CDR3 spans 16 amino acids. Trimming left V 4 bases short and J 4 bases short, with 17 bases between. In DNA, the CDR3 is TGTGCCAGCAGCACCTCCAGGGATCGTGCCACCGGGGAGCTGTTTTTT. Its protein product is CASSTSRDRATGELFF.

This clone came up once. CDR3 protein: CASSIIQTNTGELFF. In nucleotides, the CDR3 is TGTGCCAGTAGTATTATCCAGACGAACACCGGGGAGCTGTTTTTT. The gene calls are TRBV19 and TRBJ2-2; D uncertain. V was cut by 3 bases and J by 0 bases, with 8 bases left in between. Germline CDR1 is LNHDA and CDR2 is SQIVND (reference sequence). The CDR3 is 15 residues long.

The chain recombines TRBV4-1 with TRBJ1-6; 10 nucleotides line up with TRBD1. Germline V gene data show CDR1 as MGHRA and CDR2 as YSYEKL. V trimming: 4 bases; J trimming: 3 bases; junction bases outside the gene matches: 6. This CDR3 region has 17 residues. The CDR3 nucleotides are TGCGCCAGCAGCCGTTCCGGGACAGGGGACTATAATTCACCCCTCCACTTT. Translating gives CASSRSGTGDYNSPLHF.

The chain joins TRBV6-1 to TRBJ1-2; the D gene is possibly TRBD1 (6 bases). Germline CDR1 and CDR2: MNHNS and SASEGT. The CDR3 contains 14 residues. Deletions cut 4 bases from V and 3 bases from J, with 12 bases between. The CDR3 bases are TGTGCCAGCAGTGGGCAGGGGCGGTACTATGGCTACACCTTC. Translated, it gives CASSGQGRYYGYTF.

The CDR3 bases are TGTGCCAGCAGCGCCTTACCGGGGGAGAACACTGAAGCTTTCTTT. It specifies CASSALPGENTEAFF. The J gene is TRBJ1-1, the V gene TRBV9; perhaps TRBD1 as D (5 bases). Trimming took 3 bases from V and 1 from J, leaving 13 bases between them. The CDR3 covers 15 residues. Per germline, CDR1 SGDLS and CDR2 YYNGEE. Full variable domain (outside the CDR3, taken from reference TRBV9 and TRBJ1-1): DSGVTQTPKHLITATGQRVTLRCSPRSGDLSVYWYQQSLDQGLQFLIQYYNGEERAKGNILERFSAQQFPDLHSELNLSSLELGDSALYFCASSALPGENTEAFFGQGTRLTVV.

V and J are TRBV19 and TRBJ1-5; D not certain. V was clipped by 5 bases and J by 4 bases, with 18 bases between them. This CDR3 has 16 residues. The germline gives CDR1 LNHDA, CDR2 SQIVND (reference sequence). The CDR3 nucleotides read TGTGCCAGTAGTCTAACGTTGGGAGGGATTAATCAGCCCCAGCATTTT. The encoded protein is CASSLTLGGINQPQHF.

This chain connects TRBV5-6 to TRBJ1-1; 7 positions match TRBD1. Germline lookup yields CDR1 SGHDT and CDR2 YYEEEE. This CDR3 has 16 residues. Unmatched junction bases numbered 10, after V lost 4 bases and J lost 1 base. The CDR3 spells CASSPKVRGRNTEAFF. The CDR3 DNA reads TGTGCCAGCAGCCCCAAAGTGAGGGGGCGGAACACTGAAGCTTTCTTT.

This chain connects TRBV7-9 to TRBJ2-5, with 8 bases aligning to TRBD2. Germline CDR1 is SEHNR and CDR2 is FQNEAQ (reference sequence). The CDR3 is made up of 14 amino acids. V shed 3 bases, J shed 4 bases, and the junction held 4 bases outside the gene matches. This CDR3 is CASSFSGSGETQYF. In DNA, the CDR3 is TGTGCCAGCAGCTTCAGCGGGAGCGGAGAGACCCAGTACTTC.

The CDR3 region is CASSYGSAGYNEQFF. DNA for the CDR3: TGTGCCAGCAGTTACGGTAGCGCGGGCTACAATGAGCAGTTCTTC. V usage is TRBV6-5 and J usage is TRBJ2-1; tentative D call: TRBD2 (5 bases). The CDR3 has 15 amino acids. Germline V gives CDR1 MNHEY, CDR2 SVGAGI. Trimming took 2 bases from V and 3 from J, leaving 11 bases between them.

The chain carries TRBV6-1 and TRBJ2-5; 7 positions agree with TRBD2. Germline V CDR1 and CDR2: MNHNS, SASEGT. This CDR3 has 17 residues. The V gene end was trimmed by 4 bases and the J gene end by 4 bases; junction bases not matched to a gene: 15. The CDR3 reads CASSVGVTSSWGETQYF. The CDR3 DNA reads TGTGCCAGCAGTGTGGGAGTGACTAGCAGTTGGGGAGAGACCCAGTACTTC.

The rearrangement uses TRBV6-5 and TRBJ1-2; unclear D gene. Trimming took off 6 bases at V and 10 bases at J, with 18 bases between the two ends. The CDR3 spans 13 residues. Germline CDR1 reads MNHEY; CDR2 reads SVGAGI. The CDR3 nucleotides are TGTGCCAGCAGCCGCACCTCTTCGTGGAACTACACCTTC. Translating gives CASSRTSSWNYTF.

This clone came up once. J is TRBJ2-6 and V is TRBV6-6; D is uncertain. There are 13 residues in the CDR3. Trimming cost V 4 bases and J 1 base, with 2 bases left between them. The V gene's germline CDR1 is MNHNY and CDR2 SVGAGI (reference sequence). In nucleotides, the CDR3 is TGTGCCAGCAGTTCGTCTGGGGCCAACGTCCTGACTTTC. Protein: CASSSSGANVLTF.

This rearrangement joins TRBV6-1 to TRBJ2-3, with 7 bases fitting TRBD1. V gave up 7 bases and J gave up 4 bases; unmatched junction bases: 5. This CDR3 region has 13 residues. Germline CDR1 and CDR2: MNHNS and SASEGT. The CDR3 DNA reads as TGTGCCAGCAATCTACAGGGGTCAGATACGCAGTATTTT. This translates into CASNLQGSDTQYF.

The J gene is TRBJ1-6, the V gene TRBV28; TRBD1 is a possible D gene (6 bases). In germline, CDR1 is MDHEN, CDR2 SYDVKM. The CDR3 length is 17 residues. Trimming took 4 bases from V and 6 from J, leaving 19 bases between them. This CDR3 reads CASSYPGQLLSNSPLHF. The CDR3 coding sequence is TGTGCCAGCAGTTACCCGGGACAACTACTCTCTAATTCACCCCTCCACTTT.

This clone occurred once. V gene TRBV5-6 combines with J gene TRBJ2-2, with 13 bases aligning to TRBD2. Trimming took 3 bases from V and 6 from J; bases not matched to a gene: 8. Germline V gene data show CDR1 as SGHDT and CDR2 as YYEEEE. This CDR3 spans 17 amino acids. The CDR3 nucleotides read TGTGCCAGCAGCTCGTTTGGGACTAGCGGGATCGCCGGGGAGCTGTTTTTT. Residues: CASSSFGTSGIAGELFF. Based on the CDR3 plus reference TRBV5-6 and TRBJ2-2, the full variable domain is DAGVTQSPTHLIKTRGQQVTLRCSPKSGHDTVSWYQQALGQGPQFIFQYYEEEERQRGNFPDRFSGHQFPNYSSELNVNALLLGDSALYLCASSSFGTSGIAGELFFGEGSRLTVL.

The chain employs TRBV5-1 and TRBJ2-3; 7 positions match TRBD1. Per germline, CDR1 SGHRS and CDR2 YFSETQ. V shed 4 bases, J shed 4 bases, and the junction held 3 bases outside the gene matches. The CDR3 is made up of 13 amino acids. Here the CDR3 reads CASSRTGADTQYF. The CDR3 bases are TGCGCCAGCAGCAGGACAGGAGCAGATACGCAGTATTTT.

V gene TRBV27 combines with J gene TRBJ1-5; no reliable D call. The CDR3 covers 16 residues. The germline CDR1 and CDR2 sequences are MNHEY and SMNVEV (reference sequence). V was clipped by 4 bases and J by 3 bases, with 16 bases between them. The CDR3 protein is CASSSHSQGFNQPQHF. The CDR3 coding sequence is TGTGCCAGCAGTTCCCATTCCCAAGGATTCAATCAGCCCCAGCATTTT.

The rearrangement joins TRBV9 to TRBJ2-3, with D unclear. The CDR3 runs to 14 residues. Looked up from germline, CDR1 is SGDLS and CDR2 is YYNGEE. The V end lost 0 bases, the J end lost 10 bases, and 15 bases lay between the germline ends. CDR3 amino acids: CASSVDGPSVAQYF. The CDR3 DNA reads as TGTGCCAGCAGCGTAGATGGCCCCTCCGTCGCGCAGTATTTT. The full variable domain, with the rest looked up from reference TRBV9 and TRBJ2-3, is DSGVTQTPKHLITATGQRVTLRCSPRSGDLSVYWYQQSLDQGLQFLIQYYNGEERAKGNILERFSAQQFPDLHSELNLSSLELGDSALYFCASSVDGPSVAQYFGPGTRLTVL.